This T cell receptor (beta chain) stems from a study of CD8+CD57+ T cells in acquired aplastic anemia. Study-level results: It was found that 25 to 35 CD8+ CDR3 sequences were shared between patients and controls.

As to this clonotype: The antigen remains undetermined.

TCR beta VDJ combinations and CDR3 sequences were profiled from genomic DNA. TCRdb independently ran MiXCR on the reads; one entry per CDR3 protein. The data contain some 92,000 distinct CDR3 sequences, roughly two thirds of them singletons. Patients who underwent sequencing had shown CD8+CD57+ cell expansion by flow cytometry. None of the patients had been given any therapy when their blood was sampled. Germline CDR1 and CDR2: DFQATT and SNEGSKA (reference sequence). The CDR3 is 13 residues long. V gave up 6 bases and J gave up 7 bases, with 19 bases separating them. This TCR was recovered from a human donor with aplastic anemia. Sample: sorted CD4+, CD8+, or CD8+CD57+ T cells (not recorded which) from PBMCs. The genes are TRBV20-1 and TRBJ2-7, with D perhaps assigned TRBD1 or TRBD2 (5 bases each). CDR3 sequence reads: CSARGRAVWEQYF. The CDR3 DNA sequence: TGCAGTGCCCGGGGCAGGGCCGTGTGGGAGCAGTACTTC.